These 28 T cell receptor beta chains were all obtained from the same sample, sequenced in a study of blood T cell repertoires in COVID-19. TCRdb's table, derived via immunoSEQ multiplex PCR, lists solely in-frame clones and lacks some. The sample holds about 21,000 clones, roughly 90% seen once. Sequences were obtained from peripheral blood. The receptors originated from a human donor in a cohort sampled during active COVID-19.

CDR3 sequence reads: CASSYSAGENYNEQFF. The CDR3 DNA is TGTGCCAGCAGTTACTCCGCAGGGGAGAACTACAATGAGCAGTTCTTC. The V and J genes are TRBV6-5 and TRBJ2-1; weak D call: TRBD1 (6 bases). CDR1 and CDR2 (germline): MNHEY, SVGAGI. The CDR3 length is 16 residues. The V end lost 0 bases, the J end lost 3 bases, and 12 bases lay between the germline ends.

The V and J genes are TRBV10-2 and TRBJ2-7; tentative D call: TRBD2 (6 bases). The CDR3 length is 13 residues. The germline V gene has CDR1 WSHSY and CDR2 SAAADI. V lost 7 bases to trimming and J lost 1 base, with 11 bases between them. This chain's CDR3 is CASTGLLSYEQYF. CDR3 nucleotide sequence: TGCGCCAGCACGGGACTGCTTTCCTACGAGCAGTACTTC.

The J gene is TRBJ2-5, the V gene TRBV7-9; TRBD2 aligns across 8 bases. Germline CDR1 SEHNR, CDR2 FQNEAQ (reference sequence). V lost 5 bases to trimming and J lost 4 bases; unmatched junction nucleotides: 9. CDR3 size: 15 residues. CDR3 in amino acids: CASSPRRGGVETQYF. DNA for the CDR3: TGTGCCAGCAGCCCTCGACGGGGGGGAGTAGAGACCCAGTACTTC.

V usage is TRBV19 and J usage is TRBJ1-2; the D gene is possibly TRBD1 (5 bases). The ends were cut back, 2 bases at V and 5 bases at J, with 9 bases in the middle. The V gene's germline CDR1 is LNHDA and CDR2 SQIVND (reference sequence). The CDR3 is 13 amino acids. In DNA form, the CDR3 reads TGTGCCAGTAGTATATGGGGGGAATATGGCTACACCTTC. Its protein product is CASSIWGEYGYTF.

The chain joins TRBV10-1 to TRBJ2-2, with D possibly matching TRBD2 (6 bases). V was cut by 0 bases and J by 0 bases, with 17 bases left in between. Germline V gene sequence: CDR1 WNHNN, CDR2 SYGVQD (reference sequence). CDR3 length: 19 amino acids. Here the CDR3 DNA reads TGCGCCAGCAGTGAGTCTTTCGGGGGAAATTACGCGAACACCGGGGAGCTGTTTTTT. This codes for CASSESFGGNYANTGELFF.

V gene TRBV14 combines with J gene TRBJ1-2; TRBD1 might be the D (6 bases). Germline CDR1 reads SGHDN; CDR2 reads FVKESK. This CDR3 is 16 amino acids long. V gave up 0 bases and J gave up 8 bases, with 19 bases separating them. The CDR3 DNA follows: TGTGCCAGCAGCCAAGATTTCGGGGGGCGCTCCGGGGGCTACACCTTC. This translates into CASSQDFGGRSGGYTF.

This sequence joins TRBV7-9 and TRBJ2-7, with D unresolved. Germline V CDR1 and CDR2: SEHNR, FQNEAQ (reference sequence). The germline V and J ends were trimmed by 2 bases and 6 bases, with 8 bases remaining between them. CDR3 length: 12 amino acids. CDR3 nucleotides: TGTGCCAGCAGCTTACTCGAGTCCGAGCAGTACTTC. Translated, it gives CASSLLESEQYF.

The CDR3 coding sequence is TGTGCCAGTAGTATTGGACAGGTCTATGGCTACACCTTC. Amino acids: CASSIGQVYGYTF. This chain connects TRBV19 to TRBJ1-2, with 7 bases aligning to TRBD1. Germline V gene lookup returns CDR1 LNHDA and CDR2 SQIVND (reference sequence). The CDR3 loop spans 13 amino acids. The trim removed 3 bases at V and 4 bases at J, leaving 2 bases unmatched.

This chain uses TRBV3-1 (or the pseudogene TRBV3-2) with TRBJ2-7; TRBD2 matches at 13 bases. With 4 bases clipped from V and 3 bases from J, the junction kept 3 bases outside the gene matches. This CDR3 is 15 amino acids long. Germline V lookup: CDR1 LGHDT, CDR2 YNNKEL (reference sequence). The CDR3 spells CASSPGTSGVYEQYF. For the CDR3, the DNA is TGTGCCAGCAGCCCCGGGACTAGCGGGGTCTACGAGCAGTACTTC.

This chain's CDR3 is CASAIGTLQETQYF. DNA for the CDR3: TGTGCCAGCGCTATCGGGACTCTCCAAGAGACCCAGTACTTC. V gene TRBV6-5 combines with J gene TRBJ2-5; tentatively, D is TRBD2 (6 bases). The CDR3 totals 14 residues. Trimming left V 8 bases short and J 1 base short, with 14 bases between. Per germline, CDR1 MNHEY and CDR2 SVGAGI.

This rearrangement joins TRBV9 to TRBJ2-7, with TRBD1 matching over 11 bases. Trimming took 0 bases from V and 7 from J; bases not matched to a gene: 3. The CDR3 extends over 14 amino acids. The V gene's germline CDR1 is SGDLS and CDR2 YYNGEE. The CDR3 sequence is CASSVGGTGGEQYF. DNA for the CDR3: TGTGCCAGCAGCGTAGGAGGGACAGGGGGTGAGCAGTACTTC.

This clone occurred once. CDR3 coding DNA: TGTGCCAGCAGCCTTGGACTAGTTAACACCGGGGAGCTGTTTTTT. Amino acid sequence: CASSLGLVNTGELFF. The chain joins TRBV5-4 to TRBJ2-2, with 7 nucleotides matching TRBD2. The CDR3 runs to 15 residues. Germline V CDR1 and CDR2: SGHNT, YYREEE (reference sequence). The junction had 5 bases not matched to a gene; V was cut back by 4 bases and J by 2 bases.

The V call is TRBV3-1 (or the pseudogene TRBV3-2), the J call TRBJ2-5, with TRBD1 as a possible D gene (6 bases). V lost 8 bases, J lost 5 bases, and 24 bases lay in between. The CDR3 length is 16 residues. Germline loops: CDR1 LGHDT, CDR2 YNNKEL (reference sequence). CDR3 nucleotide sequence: TGTGCCAGCGGACCCCGGACAGTCATGGCACGGGAGACCCAGTACTTC. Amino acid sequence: CASGPRTVMARETQYF.

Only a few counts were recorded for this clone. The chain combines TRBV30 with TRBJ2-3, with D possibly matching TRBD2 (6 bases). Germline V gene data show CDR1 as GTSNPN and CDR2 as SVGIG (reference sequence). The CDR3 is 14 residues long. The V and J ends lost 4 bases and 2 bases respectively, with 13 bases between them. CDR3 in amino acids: CAWTRGTYTDTQYF. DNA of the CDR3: TGTGCCTGGACTCGGGGGACCTACACAGATACGCAGTATTTT. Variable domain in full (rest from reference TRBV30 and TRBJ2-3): SQTIHQWPATLVQPVGSPLSLECTVEGTSNPNLYWYRQAAGRGLQLLFYSVGIGQISSEVPQNLSASRPQDRQFILSSKKLLLSDSGFYLCAWTRGTYTDTQYFGPGTRLTVL.

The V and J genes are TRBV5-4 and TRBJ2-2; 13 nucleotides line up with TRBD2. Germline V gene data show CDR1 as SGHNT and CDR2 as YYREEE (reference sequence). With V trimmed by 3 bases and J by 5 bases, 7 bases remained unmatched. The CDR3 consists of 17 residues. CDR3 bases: TGTGCCAGCAGCTCGACGACTAGCGGGGGGAGAACCGGGGAGCTGTTTTTT. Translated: CASSSTTSGGRTGELFF.

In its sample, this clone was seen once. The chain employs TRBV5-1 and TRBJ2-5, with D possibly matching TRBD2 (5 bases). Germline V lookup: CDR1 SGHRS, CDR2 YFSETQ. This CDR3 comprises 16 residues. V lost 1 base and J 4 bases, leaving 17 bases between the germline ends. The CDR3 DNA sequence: TGCGCCAGCAGCTTGTTGCTCGTCGACCGGGGAGAGACCCAGTACTTC. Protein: CASSLLLVDRGETQYF. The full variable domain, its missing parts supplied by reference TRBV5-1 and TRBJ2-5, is KAGVTQTPRYLIKTRGQQVTLSCSPISGHRSVSWYQQTPGQGLQFLFEYFSETQRNKGNFPGRFSGRQFSNSRSEMNVSTLELGDSALYLCASSLLLVDRGETQYFGPGTRLLVL.

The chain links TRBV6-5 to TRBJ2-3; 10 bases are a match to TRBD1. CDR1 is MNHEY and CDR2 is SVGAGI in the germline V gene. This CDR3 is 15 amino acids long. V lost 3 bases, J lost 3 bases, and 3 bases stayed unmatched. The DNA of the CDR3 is TGTGCCAGCAGTTATAGGACAGGGGGGACAGATACGCAGTATTTT. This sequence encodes CASSYRTGGTDTQYF.

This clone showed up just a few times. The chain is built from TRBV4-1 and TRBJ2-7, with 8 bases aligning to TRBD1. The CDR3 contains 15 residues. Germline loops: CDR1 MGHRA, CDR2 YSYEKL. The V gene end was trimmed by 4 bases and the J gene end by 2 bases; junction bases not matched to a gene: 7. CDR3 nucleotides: TGCGCCAGCAGCCCCGACAGGGGAGTTACCTACGAGCAGTACTTC. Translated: CASSPDRGVTYEQYF.

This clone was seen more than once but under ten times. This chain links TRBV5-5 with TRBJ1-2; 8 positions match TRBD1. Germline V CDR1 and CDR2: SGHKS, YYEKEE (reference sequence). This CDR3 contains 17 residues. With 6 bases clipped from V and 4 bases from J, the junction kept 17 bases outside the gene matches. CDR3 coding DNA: TGTGCCAGCAACCCGGGGGCAGGGGGCTCAGATTTCTATGGCTACACCTTC. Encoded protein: CASNPGAGGSDFYGYTF. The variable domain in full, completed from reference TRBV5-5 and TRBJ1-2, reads DAGVTQSPTHLIKTRGQQVTLRCSPISGHKSVSWYQQVLGQGPQFIFQYYEKEERGRGNFPDRFSARQFPNYSSELNVNALLLGDSALYLCASNPGAGGSDFYGYTFGSGTRLTVV.

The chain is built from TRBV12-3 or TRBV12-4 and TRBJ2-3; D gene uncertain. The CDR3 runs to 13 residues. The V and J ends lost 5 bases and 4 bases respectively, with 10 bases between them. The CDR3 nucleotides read TGTGCCAGCAGTCCCCCGGTCGCAGATACGCAGTATTTT. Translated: CASSPPVADTQYF.

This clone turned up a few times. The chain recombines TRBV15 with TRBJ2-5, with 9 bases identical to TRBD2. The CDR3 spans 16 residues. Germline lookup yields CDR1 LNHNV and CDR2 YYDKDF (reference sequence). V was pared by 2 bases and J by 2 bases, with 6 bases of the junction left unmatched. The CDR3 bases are TGTGCCACCAGCAGAAACGCGGGGGGGCAACAAGAGACCCAGTACTTC. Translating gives CATSRNAGGQQETQYF.

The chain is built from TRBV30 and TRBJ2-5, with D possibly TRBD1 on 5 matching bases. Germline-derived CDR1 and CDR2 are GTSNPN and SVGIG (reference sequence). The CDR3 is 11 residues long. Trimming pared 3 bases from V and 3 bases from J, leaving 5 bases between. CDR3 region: CAWRQEETQYF. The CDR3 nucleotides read TGTGCCTGGAGACAGGAAGAGACCCAGTACTTC.

The CDR3 nucleotides read TGTGCCAGCAGCCCACTCGACGGAGACACTGAAGCTTTCTTT. It specifies CASSPLDGDTEAFF. The chain carries TRBV4-2 and TRBJ1-1; D gene unclear. Germline V gene data show CDR1 as LGHNA and CDR2 as YNFKEQ. Trimming took off 4 bases at V and 3 bases at J, with 12 bases between the two ends. The CDR3 extends over 14 amino acids.

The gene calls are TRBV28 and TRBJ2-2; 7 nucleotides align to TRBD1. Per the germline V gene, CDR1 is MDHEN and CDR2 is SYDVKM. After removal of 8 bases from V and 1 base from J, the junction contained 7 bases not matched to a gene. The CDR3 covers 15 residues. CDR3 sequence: CASFSGGVNTGELFF. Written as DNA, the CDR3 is TGTGCCAGCTTTTCAGGGGGTGTGAACACCGGGGAGCTGTTTTTT. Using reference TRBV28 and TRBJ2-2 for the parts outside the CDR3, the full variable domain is DVKVTQSSRYLVKRTGEKVFLECVQDMDHENMFWYRQDPGLGLRLIYFSYDVKMKEKGDIPEGYSVSREKKERFSLILESASTNQTSMYLCASFSGGVNTGELFFGEGSRLTVL.

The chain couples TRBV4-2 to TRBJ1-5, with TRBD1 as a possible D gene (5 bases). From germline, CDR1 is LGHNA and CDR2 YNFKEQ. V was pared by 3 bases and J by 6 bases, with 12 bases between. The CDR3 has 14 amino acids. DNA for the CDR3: TGTGCCAGCAGCCATCTGGGGGAGGCTCAGCCCCAGCATTTT. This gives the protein CASSHLGEAQPQHF.

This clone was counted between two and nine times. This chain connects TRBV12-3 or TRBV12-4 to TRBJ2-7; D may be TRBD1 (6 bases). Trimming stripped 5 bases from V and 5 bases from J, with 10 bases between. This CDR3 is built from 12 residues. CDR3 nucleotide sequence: TGTGCCAGCAGTCCCGGACAGAACGAGCAGTACTTC. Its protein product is CASSPGQNEQYF.

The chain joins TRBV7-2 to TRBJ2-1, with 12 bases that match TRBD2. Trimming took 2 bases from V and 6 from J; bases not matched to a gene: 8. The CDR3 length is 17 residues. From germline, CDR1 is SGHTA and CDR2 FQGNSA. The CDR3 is CASSLRPLAGGFNEQFF. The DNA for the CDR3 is TGTGCCAGCAGCTTACGACCACTAGCGGGGGGTTTCAATGAGCAGTTCTTC.

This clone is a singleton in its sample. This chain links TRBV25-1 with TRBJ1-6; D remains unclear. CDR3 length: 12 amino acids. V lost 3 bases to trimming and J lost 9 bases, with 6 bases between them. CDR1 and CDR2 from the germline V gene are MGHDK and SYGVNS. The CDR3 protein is CASSDPGSPLHF. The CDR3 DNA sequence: TGTGCCAGCAGTGACCCAGGTTCACCCCTCCACTTT.